Given below is one T cell receptor beta chain in context. This sample is part of a study of shared clonotypes between healthy human individuals. Study overall: Each donor's CD8 memory used one plate, CD8 naive two, each CD4 subset three.

V dropped 0 bases and J dropped 3 bases, with 4 bases sitting between them. Looked up from germline, CDR1 is SGHNT and CDR2 is YYREEE (reference sequence). This CDR3 contains 13 residues. TCRdb keeps only in-frame clones here, not all; method: immunoSEQ multiplex PCR. The data contain about 600,000 clones, around 97% of them seen just once; the ten biggest clones take up 0.057%. The chain recombines TRBV5-4 with TRBJ1-5; no definite D call. The clonotype originates from a woman in her 30s in good health. Sequenced input: naive CD4+ T cells sorted from blood. Sample subset: CD45RA+ positively selected. CDR3 loop: CASSLGSNQPQHF. The DNA of the CDR3 is TGTGCCAGCAGCTTGGGTTCCAATCAGCCCCAGCATTTT.